These T cell receptor beta chains were read from a single sample in a study of cytomegalovirus exposure and HLA in healthy donors. Sequencing was performed with immunoSEQ multiplex PCR; in TCRdb, only in-frame clones are kept and a portion is missing. This sample yields fewer than 200,000 clones, of which 82% are seen a single time; approximately 12% belongs to the top ten. Sequenced: PBMCs. The receptor source for this set is a man aged 50 to 60 in good health and CMV-seropositive. Both conserved end residues are part of each CDR3. The D gene is left open where the match is weak. Clone size, where shown, is once, few, many, or a class for clones that have expanded.

d_call: -; clone_size: -; j_call: TRBJ2-7; v_call: TRBV28; cdr3_nt: TGTGCCAGCAGTTTTGACGGGGACGAGCAGTACTTC; cdr3_aa: CASSFDGDEQYF
d_call: -; clone_size: -; j_call: TRBJ1-5; v_call: TRBV28; cdr3_nt: TGTGCCAGCAGCCGGGGCGGGGGGCAGCCCCAGCATTTT; cdr3_aa: CASSRGGGQPQHF
d_call: -; clone_size: -; j_call: TRBJ1-6; v_call: TRBV5-1; cdr3_nt: TGCGCCAGCAGTCGAAGCTCCGGGATCAATTCACCCCTCCACTTT; cdr3_aa: CASSRSSGINSPLHF
d_call: -; clone_size: -; j_call: TRBJ2-1; v_call: TRBV30; cdr3_nt: TGTGCCTGGAGTACAGGGTTCGAGCAGTTCTTC; cdr3_aa: CAWSTGFEQFF
d_call: -; clone_size: few; j_call: TRBJ2-2; v_call: TRBV5-4; cdr3_nt: TGTGCCAGCAGCTGGGGTGCGGGGCTGAACACCGGGGAGCTGTTTTTT; cdr3_aa: CASSWGAGLNTGELFF
d_call: -; clone_size: -; j_call: TRBJ2-2; v_call: TRBV9; cdr3_nt: TGTGCCAGCAGCCCCGAGCATAGGGGCAACACCGGGGAGCTGTTTTTT; cdr3_aa: CASSPEHRGNTGELFF
d_call: TRBD1; clone_size: -; j_call: TRBJ1-3; v_call: TRBV5-6; cdr3_nt: TGTGCCAGCAGCCAGAGGACAGGGGGCTATGGAAACACCATATATTTT; cdr3_aa: CASSQRTGGYGNTIYF
d_call: -; clone_size: once; j_call: TRBJ2-7; v_call: TRBV6-6; cdr3_nt: TGTGCCAGCACTCTCCGGGACAAAGCCTACGAGCAGTACTTC; cdr3_aa: CASTLRDKAYEQYF
d_call: -; clone_size: once; j_call: TRBJ1-1; v_call: TRBV18; cdr3_nt: TGTGCCAGCTCACCACCGGGGGTGGGAGGGGTACAGAACACTGAAGCTTTCTTT; cdr3_aa: CASSPPGVGGVQNTEAFF
d_call: -; clone_size: -; j_call: TRBJ1-6; v_call: TRBV15; cdr3_nt: TGTGCCACCAGCAGAGTTAATAATTCACCCCTCCACTTT; cdr3_aa: CATSRVNNSPLHF
d_call: -; clone_size: few; j_call: TRBJ1-1; v_call: TRBV7-3; cdr3_nt: TGTGCCAGCAGCTTAAACCCGGGGAGCACTGAAGCTTTCTTT; cdr3_aa: CASSLNPGSTEAFF
d_call: -; clone_size: -; j_call: TRBJ2-4; v_call: TRBV30; cdr3_nt: TGTGCCTGGAGGGAGTTCGGCAAAAACATTCAGTACTTC; cdr3_aa: CAWREFGKNIQYF